The rows below give T cell receptor beta chains drawn from one sample of a study of cytomegalovirus exposure and HLA in healthy donors. TCRdb's copy holds only in-frame clones and misses some; the assay was immunoSEQ multiplex PCR. The table has 120,000 to 150,000 clones, almost 80% seen once. Sequencing input: PBMCs. These receptors were obtained from a man between 18 and 29 years old in good health and CMV-seronegative. Both conserved end residues are part of each CDR3. D genes are given only for firm matches. Only some rows state a clone size, as once, few, many or a class for expanded clones.

>.|TRBV5-1|TRBJ2-5|14|.
TGCGCCAGCAGCTTGGCCAGGTCCCAATTGACCCAGTACTTC
CASSLARSQLTQYF
>once|TRBV18|TRBJ1-5|14|TRBD1
TGTGCCAGCTCACCAGGACAGGGGGATCAGCCCCAGCATTTT
CASSPGQGDQPQHF
>once|TRBV5-6|TRBJ2-7|16|TRBD1
TGTGCCAGCAGCTTGGCCGCCGGGACAGTACTCTACGAGCAGTACTTC
CASSLAAGTVLYEQYF
>once|TRBV27|TRBJ1-2|13|.
TGTGCCAGCAGTTTACATCCGGACTATGGCTACACCTTC
CASSLHPDYGYTF
>.|TRBV5-1|TRBJ1-2|15|TRBD1
TGCGCCAGCAGCTTAGATGGACAGGGATTAATTGGCTACACCTTC
CASSLDGQGLIGYTF
>few|TRBV25-1|TRBJ1-1|13|.
TGTGCCAGCAGTGAATGGAGAAACACTGAAGCTTTCTTT
CASSEWRNTEAFF
>.|TRBV11-3|TRBJ2-3|11|.
TGTGCCAGCAGCTCAGGGAAGACGCAGTATTTT
CASSSGKTQYF
>.|TRBV11-2|TRBJ2-5|15|.
TGTGCCAGCAGCTTGACAACAGGGAGTCGGGAGACCCAGTACTTC
CASSLTTGSRETQYF
>.|TRBV7-9|TRBJ1-2|13|.
TGTGCCAGCAGCAGAGGTTCCCCTCTTGGCTACACCTTC
CASSRGSPLGYTF
>few|TRBV6-1|TRBJ1-1|14|.
TGTGCCAGCAGTGTCGCCAGGGTGGACACTGAAGCTTTCTTT
CASSVARVDTEAFF
>once|TRBV7-2|TRBJ2-7|16|TRBD2
TGTGCCAGCAACTTAGTTACCGGGGGGGCCTACTACGAGCAGTACTTC
CASNLVTGGAYYEQYF
>.|TRBV4-2|TRBJ1-2|18|TRBD1
TGTGCCAGCAGCCAAGACTCGGGACAGGGGGCGGATAACTATGGCTACACCTTC
CASSQDSGQGADNYGYTF
>.|TRBV7-9|TRBJ1-2|14|TRBD1
TGTTCCAGCAGCTTCTTGGGACAGGGGGATGGCTACACCTTC
CSSSFLGQGDGYTF
>.|TRBV27|TRBJ2-5|15|TRBD1
TGTGCCAGCAGTTTCGGGACAGGAGGACAAGAGACCCAGTACTTC
CASSFGTGGQETQYF
>.|TRBV7-6|TRBJ1-4|15|TRBD1
TGTGCCAGCAGCGCCACCGGGACAGGGGATGAAAAACTGTTTTTT
CASSATGTGDEKLFF
>.|TRBV7-8|TRBJ1-5|15|TRBD1
TGTGCCAGCAGCTTAAACAGGGGGCCCCATCAGCCCCAGCATTTT
CASSLNRGPHQPQHF
>.|TRBV7-2|TRBJ1-2|16|TRBD1
TGTGCCAGCAGCTCCGGGACAGGGGGCTTTTTGCATGGCTACACCTTC
CASSSGTGGFLHGYTF
>.|TRBV30|TRBJ1-2|13|.
TGTGCCTCCAGCCCAGAGGCTAACTATGGCTACACCTTC
CASSPEANYGYTF
>once|TRBV19|TRBJ1-6|15|.
TGTGCCAGTAGCAACTCAATCTCCTATAATTCACCCCTCCACTTT
CASSNSISYNSPLHF
>.|TRBV30|TRBJ1-5|12|.
TGTGCCTGGAGCAATTTTAATCAGCCCCAGCATTTT
CAWSNFNQPQHF
>.|TRBV2|TRBJ2-5|15|TRBD2
TGTGCCAGCAGCCCCTTGGGGGGGGGACAAGAGACCCAGTACTTC
CASSPLGGGQETQYF
>.|TRBV5-6|TRBJ1-3|16|.
TGTGCCAGCAGCCTCACTCCGGGGGGCATTGGAAACACCATATATTTT
CASSLTPGGIGNTIYF
>.|TRBV7-9|TRBJ1-2|12|TRBD1
TGTGCCATCCAGACAGGGGGGGATGGCTACACCTTC
CAIQTGGDGYTF
>.|TRBV5-4|TRBJ2-7|14|TRBD1
TGTGCCAGCAGCATCGGGACAGGGGTCTACGAGCAGTACTTC
CASSIGTGVYEQYF
>.|TRBV27|TRBJ1-2|14|TRBD1
TGTGCCAGCAGTCCCCACAGGGGCGAGGGGGGCTACACCTTC
CASSPHRGEGGYTF
>.|TRBV28|TRBJ2-7|15|.
TGTGCCAGCAGTTTTATTGCCAGTCATTCCTACGAGCAGTACTTC
CASSFIASHSYEQYF
>.|TRBV30|TRBJ2-2|18|TRBD1
TGTGCCTGGAGTGAGGGGACAGGGGTTCTGTCTGGTACCGGGGAGCTGTTTTTT
CAWSEGTGVLSGTGELFF
>.|TRBV2|TRBJ1-2|13|.
TGTGCCAGCAGACTAGACAGGTACTATGGCTACACCTTC
CASRLDRYYGYTF
>.|TRBV4-2|TRBJ2-7|19|TRBD1
TGTGCCAGCAGCCAAGACAACAGGGGGCTCCTGCTCCCTTACTACGAGCAGTACTTC
CASSQDNRGLLLPYYEQYF
>once|TRBV7-6|TRBJ2-3|17|TRBD1
TGTGCCAGCAGCTTAGGGACAGGTCCCTCTAGCACAGATACGCAGTATTTT
CASSLGTGPSSTDTQYF
>few|TRBV4-1|TRBJ1-5|12|.
TGCGCCAGCAGCCAAGCTAATCAGCCCCAGCATTTT
CASSQANQPQHF
>.|TRBV5-6|TRBJ2-5|12|.
TGTGCCAGCAGCGGTGGAGGGAAGACCCAGTACTTC
CASSGGGKTQYF
>.|TRBV7-2|TRBJ1-2|14|.
TGTGCCAGCACCCACCCATACTCCCCCTATGGCTACACCTTC
CASTHPYSPYGYTF
>.|TRBV19|TRBJ2-7|17|TRBD1
TGTGCCAGTAGTTCTCAAGCCCGGACAGGGGGCGGCTACGAGCAGTACTTC
CASSSQARTGGGYEQYF
>once|TRBV29-1|TRBJ2-1|12|.
TGCAGCGCCCAACCGGGGAGCAATGAGCAGTTCTTC
CSAQPGSNEQFF
>.|TRBV7-2|TRBJ2-7|12|.
TGTGCCAGCAGCCATGCCCTCGGGGAGCAGTACTTC
CASSHALGEQYF
>.|TRBV19|TRBJ1-2|14|TRBD1
TGTGCCAGTAGTATAATGGACAGGGGTAATGGCTACACCTTC
CASSIMDRGNGYTF
>.|TRBV4-2|TRBJ2-3|18|.
TGTGCCAGCAGCCAAGACTGGGTCACGGGGGAGGTGACAGATACGCAGTATTTT
CASSQDWVTGEVTDTQYF
>.|TRBV14|TRBJ1-1|13|.
TGTGCCAGCAGCCAAGGACAGGCCACTGAAGCTTTCTTT
CASSQGQATEAFF
>.|TRBV5-1|TRBJ2-2|14|TRBD2
TGCGCCAGCGGATCCGGGACTAGCGGGGGCGAGCTGTTTTTT
CASGSGTSGGELFF
>.|TRBV19|TRBJ1-5|17|.
TGTGCCAGTAGTATTCTCTCGGGAATTATAGGCAATCAGCCCCAGCATTTT
CASSILSGIIGNQPQHF
>once|TRBV11-3|TRBJ2-2|13|.
TGTGCCAGCAGCAAGGGGTTCGGCGGGGAGCTGTTTTTT
CASSKGFGGELFF
>.|TRBV15|TRBJ2-3|13|TRBD2
TGTGCCACCAGCGGGGGGGGCACAGATACGCAGTATTTT
CATSGGGTDTQYF
>.|TRBV10-3|TRBJ2-2|14|.
TGTGCCATCAGTCCTAGTCTGTTGGCCGGGGAGCTGTTTTTT
CAISPSLLAGELFF
>.|TRBV6-5|TRBJ1-1|15|TRBD1
TGTGCCAGCAGTTACTCGACAGGGGTGAACACTGAAGCTTTCTTT
CASSYSTGVNTEAFF
>.|TRBV5-1|TRBJ2-7|17|TRBD1
TGCGCCAGCAGCCCTGGTTTCTGGACAGGGGATACCTACGAGCAGTACTTC
CASSPGFWTGDTYEQYF
>.|TRBV9|TRBJ1-5|15|.
TGTGCCAGCAGCGCAAGGCCCCGGGGTGGTCAGCCCCAGCATTTT
CASSARPRGGQPQHF
>.|TRBV5-5|TRBJ2-1|15|TRBD1
TGTGCCAGCAGCTTGGAGGGGGCGAGGTACAATGAGCAGTTCTTC
CASSLEGARYNEQFF
>.|TRBV4-3|TRBJ1-1|15|TRBD1
TGCGCCAGCAGCGAAACAGGGGAGTTGAACACTGAAGCTTTCTTT
CASSETGELNTEAFF
>.|TRBV9|TRBJ2-5|15|TRBD1
TGTGCCAGCAGCGTAGCTATGACAGGGGTGGAGACCCAGTACTTC
CASSVAMTGVETQYF
>.|TRBV7-9|TRBJ1-2|12|.
TGTTCCAGCAGCCCGGACACCGGTGGCTACACCTTC
CSSSPDTGGYTF
>.|TRBV7-8|TRBJ1-1|14|.
TGTGCCAGCAGCTTAGGGGGAGAGTACACTGAAGCTTTCTTT
CASSLGGEYTEAFF
>.|TRBV28|TRBJ2-6|18|.
TGTGCCACCCTCCCAGCTAGGACAGTCCGCTCTGGGGCCAACGTCCTGACTTTC
CATLPARTVRSGANVLTF
>.|TRBV10-3|TRBJ2-1|11|.
TGTGCCATCAGCCCTAGTAAGGAGCAGTTCTTC
CAISPSKEQFF
>.|TRBV7-8|TRBJ1-5|18|TRBD1
TGTGCCAGCAGCTTAACCGGACAGGGCCTACGAGGCAATCAGCCCCAGCATTTT
CASSLTGQGLRGNQPQHF
>.|TRBV9|TRBJ2-3|13|.
TGTGCCAGCAGCGTAGTACTCACAGATACGCAGTATTTT
CASSVVLTDTQYF